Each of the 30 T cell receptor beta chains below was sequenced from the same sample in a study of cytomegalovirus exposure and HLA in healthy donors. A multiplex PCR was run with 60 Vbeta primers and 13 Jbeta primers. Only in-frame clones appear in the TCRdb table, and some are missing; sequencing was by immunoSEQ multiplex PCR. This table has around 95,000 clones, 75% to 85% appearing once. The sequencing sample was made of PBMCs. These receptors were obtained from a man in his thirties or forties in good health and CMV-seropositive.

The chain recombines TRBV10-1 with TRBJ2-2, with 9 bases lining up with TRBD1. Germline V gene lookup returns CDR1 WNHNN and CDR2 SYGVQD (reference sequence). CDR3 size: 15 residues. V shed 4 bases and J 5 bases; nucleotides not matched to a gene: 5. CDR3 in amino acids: CASSGTGEKTGELFF. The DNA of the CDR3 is TGCGCCAGCAGTGGGACAGGGGAAAAGACCGGGGAGCTGTTTTTT.

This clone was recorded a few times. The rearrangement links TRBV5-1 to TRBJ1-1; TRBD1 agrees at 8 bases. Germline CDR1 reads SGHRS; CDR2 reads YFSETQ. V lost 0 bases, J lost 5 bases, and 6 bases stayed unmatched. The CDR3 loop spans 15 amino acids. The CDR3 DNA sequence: TGCGCCAGCAGCTTGGTGGCAGGGGGCCGGACTGAAGCTTTCTTT. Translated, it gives CASSLVAGGRTEAFF.

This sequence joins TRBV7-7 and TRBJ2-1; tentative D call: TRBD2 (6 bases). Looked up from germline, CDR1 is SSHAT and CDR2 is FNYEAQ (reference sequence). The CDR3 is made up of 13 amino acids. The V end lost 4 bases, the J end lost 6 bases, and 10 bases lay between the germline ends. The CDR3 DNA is TGTGCCAGCAGCTCGACTAGAGGCAATGAGCAGTTCTTC. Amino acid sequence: CASSSTRGNEQFF.

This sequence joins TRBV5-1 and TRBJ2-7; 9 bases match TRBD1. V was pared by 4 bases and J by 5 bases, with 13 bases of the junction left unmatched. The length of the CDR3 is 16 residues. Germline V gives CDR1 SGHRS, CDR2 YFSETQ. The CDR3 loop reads CASSVGGGDRVNEQYF. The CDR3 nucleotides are TGCGCCAGCAGCGTTGGTGGAGGGGACAGGGTCAACGAGCAGTACTTC.

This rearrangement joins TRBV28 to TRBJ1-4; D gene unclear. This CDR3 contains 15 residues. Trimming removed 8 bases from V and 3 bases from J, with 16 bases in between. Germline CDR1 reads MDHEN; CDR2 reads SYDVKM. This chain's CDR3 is CASFSRLMANEKLFF. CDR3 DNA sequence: TGTGCCAGCTTTTCTAGGCTTATGGCTAATGAAAAACTGTTTTTT.

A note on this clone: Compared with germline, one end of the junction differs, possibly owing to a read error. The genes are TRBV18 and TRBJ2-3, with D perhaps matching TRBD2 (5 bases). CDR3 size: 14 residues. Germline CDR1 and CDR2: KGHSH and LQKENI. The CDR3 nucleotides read TGTGCCGGCTCACCCGCGGTAGCGACGGATACGCAGTATTTT. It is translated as CAGSPAVATDTQYF.

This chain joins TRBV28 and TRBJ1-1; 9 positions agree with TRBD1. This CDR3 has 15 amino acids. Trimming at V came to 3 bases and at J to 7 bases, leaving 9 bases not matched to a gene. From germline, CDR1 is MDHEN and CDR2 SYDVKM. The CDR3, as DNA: TGTGCCAGCAGTTTGATGGGACAGGGACCCATTGAAGCTTTCTTT. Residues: CASSLMGQGPIEAFF.

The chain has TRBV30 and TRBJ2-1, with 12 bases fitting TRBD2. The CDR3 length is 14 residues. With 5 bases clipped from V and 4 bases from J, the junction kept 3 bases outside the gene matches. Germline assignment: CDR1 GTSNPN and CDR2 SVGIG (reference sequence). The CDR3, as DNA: TGTGCCTGGGCTAGCGGGAGGGTATACAATGAGCAGTTCTTC. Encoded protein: CAWASGRVYNEQFF. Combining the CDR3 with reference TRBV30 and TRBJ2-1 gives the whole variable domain SQTIHQWPATLVQPVGSPLSLECTVEGTSNPNLYWYRQAAGRGLQLLFYSVGIGQISSEVPQNLSASRPQDRQFILSSKKLLLSDSGFYLCAWASGRVYNEQFFGPGTRLTVL.

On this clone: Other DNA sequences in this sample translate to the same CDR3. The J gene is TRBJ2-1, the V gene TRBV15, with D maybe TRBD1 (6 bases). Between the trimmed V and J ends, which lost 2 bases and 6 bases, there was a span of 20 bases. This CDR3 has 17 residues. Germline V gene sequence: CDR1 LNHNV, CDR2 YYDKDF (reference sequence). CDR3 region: CATSRTEGQGIRNEQFF. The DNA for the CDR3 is TGTGCCACCAGCAGAACCGAGGGACAAGGAATACGCAATGAGCAGTTCTTC.

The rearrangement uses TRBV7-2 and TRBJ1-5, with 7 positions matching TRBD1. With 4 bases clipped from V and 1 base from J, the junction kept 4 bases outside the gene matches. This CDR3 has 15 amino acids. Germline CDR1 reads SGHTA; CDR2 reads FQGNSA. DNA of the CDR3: TGTGCCAGCAGCTCATCGACAGGGAGCAATCAGCCCCAGCATTTT. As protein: CASSSSTGSNQPQHF. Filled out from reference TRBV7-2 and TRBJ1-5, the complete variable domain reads GAGVSQSPSNKVTEKGKDVELRCDPISGHTALYWYRQSLGQGLEFLIYFQGNSAPDKSGLPSDRFSAERTGGSVSTLTIQRTQQEDSAVYLCASSSSTGSNQPQHFGDGTRLSIL.

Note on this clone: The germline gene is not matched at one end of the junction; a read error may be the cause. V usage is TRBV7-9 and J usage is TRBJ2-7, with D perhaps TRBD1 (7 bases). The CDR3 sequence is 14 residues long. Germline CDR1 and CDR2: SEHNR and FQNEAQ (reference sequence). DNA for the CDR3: TGTTCCAGCAGCGCGGGACAGAAGTCCTACGAGCAGTACTTC. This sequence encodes CSSSAGQKSYEQYF.

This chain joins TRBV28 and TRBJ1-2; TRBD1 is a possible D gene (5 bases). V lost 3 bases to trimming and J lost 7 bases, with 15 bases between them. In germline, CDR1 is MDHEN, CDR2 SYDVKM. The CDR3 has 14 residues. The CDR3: CASSFFQDTSGYTF. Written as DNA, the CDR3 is TGTGCCAGCAGTTTTTTCCAGGACACAAGTGGCTACACCTTC.

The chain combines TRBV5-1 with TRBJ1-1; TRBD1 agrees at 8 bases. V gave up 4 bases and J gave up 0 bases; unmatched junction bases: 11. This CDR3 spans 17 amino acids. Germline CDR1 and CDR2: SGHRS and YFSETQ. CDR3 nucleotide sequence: TGCGCCAGCAGCCGGGGACAGGCCCCTAATCTGAACACTGAAGCTTTCTTT. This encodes CASSRGQAPNLNTEAFF.

As DNA, the CDR3 is TGCAGCGTGACGGGACAGGGCTCCTCTGGGGCCAACGTCCTGACTTTC. Protein sequence: CSVTGQGSSGANVLTF. This chain joins TRBV29-1 and TRBJ2-6; TRBD1 matches 9 bases. V lost 6 bases, J lost 0 bases, and 6 bases stayed unmatched. Per the germline V gene, CDR1 is SQVTM and CDR2 is ANQGSEA. This CDR3 is built from 16 residues. Together with reference TRBV29-1 and TRBJ2-6, the CDR3 gives the full variable domain: SAVISQKPSRDICQRGTSLTIQCQVDSQVTMMFWYRQQPGQSLTLIATANQGSEATYESGFVIDKFPISRPNLTFSTLTVSNMSPEDSSIYLCSVTGQGSSGANVLTFGAGSRLTVL.

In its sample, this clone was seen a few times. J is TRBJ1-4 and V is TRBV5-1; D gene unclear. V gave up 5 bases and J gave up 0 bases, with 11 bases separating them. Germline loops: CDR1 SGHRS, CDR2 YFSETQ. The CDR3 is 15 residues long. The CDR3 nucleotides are TGCGCCAGCAGTCGGAGCCTTACAACTAATGAAAAACTGTTTTTT. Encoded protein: CASSRSLTTNEKLFF.

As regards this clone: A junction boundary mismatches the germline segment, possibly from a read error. CDR3 amino acids: CSSSQTQGTGKTYNEQFF. The DNA of the CDR3 is TGTTCCAGCAGCCAAACACAGGGAACAGGGAAAACCTACAATGAGCAGTTCTTC. The genes are TRBV7-9 and TRBJ2-1, with D perhaps matching TRBD1 (6 bases). This CDR3 has 18 amino acids. Germline V gives CDR1 SEHNR, CDR2 FQNEAQ (reference sequence).

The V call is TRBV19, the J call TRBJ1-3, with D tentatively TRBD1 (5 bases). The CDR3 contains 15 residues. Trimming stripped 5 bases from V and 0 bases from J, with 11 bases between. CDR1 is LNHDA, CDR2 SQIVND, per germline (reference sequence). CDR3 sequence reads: CASSLTAYSGNTIYF. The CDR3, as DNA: TGTGCCAGTAGTCTGACAGCCTACTCTGGAAACACCATATATTTT.

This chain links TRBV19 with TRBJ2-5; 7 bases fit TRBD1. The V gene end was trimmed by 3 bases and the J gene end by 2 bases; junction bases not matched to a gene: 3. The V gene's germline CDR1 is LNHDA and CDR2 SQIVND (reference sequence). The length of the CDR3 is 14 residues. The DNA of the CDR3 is TGTGCCAGTAGTATGTGGGGACAGCAAGAGACCCAGTACTTC. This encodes CASSMWGQQETQYF. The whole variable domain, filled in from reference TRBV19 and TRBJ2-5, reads DGGITQSPKYLFRKEGQNVTLSCEQNLNHDAMYWYRQDPGQGLRLIYYSQIVNDFQKGDIAEGYSVSREKKESFPLTVTSAQKNPTAFYLCASSMWGQQETQYFGPGTRLLVL.

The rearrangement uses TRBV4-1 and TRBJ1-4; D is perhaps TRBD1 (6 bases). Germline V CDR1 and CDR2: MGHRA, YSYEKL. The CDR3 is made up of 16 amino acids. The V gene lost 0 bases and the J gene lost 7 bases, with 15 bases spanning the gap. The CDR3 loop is CASSQDKGGWSEKLFF. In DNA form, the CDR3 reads TGCGCCAGCAGCCAAGATAAGGGGGGGTGGAGTGAAAAACTGTTTTTT.

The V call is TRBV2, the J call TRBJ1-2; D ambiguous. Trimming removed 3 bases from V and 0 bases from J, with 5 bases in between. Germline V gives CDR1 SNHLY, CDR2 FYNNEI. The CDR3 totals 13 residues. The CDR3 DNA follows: TGTGCCAGCAGTGACAGTACTAACTATGGCTACACCTTC. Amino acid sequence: CASSDSTNYGYTF. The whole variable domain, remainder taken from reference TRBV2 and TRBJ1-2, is EPEVTQTPSHQVTQMGQEVILRCVPISNHLYFYWYRQILGQKVEFLVSFYNNEISEKSEIFDDQFSVERPDGSNFTLKIRSTKLEDSAMYFCASSDSTNYGYTFGSGTRLTVV.

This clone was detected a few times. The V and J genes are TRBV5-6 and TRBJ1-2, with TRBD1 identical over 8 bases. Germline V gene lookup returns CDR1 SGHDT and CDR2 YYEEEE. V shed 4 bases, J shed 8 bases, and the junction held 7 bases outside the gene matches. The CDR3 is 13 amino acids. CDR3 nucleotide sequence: TGTGCCAGCAGCCCTCAGGGGGCGCGGGGCTACACCTTC. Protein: CASSPQGARGYTF.

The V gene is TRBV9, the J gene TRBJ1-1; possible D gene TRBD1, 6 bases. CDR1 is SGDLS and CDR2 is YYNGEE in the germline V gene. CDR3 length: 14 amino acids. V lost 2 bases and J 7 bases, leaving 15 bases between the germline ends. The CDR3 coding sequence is TGTGCCAGCAGCGTGGGACAACCCCAAGGTGAAGCTTTCTTT. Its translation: CASSVGQPQGEAFF.

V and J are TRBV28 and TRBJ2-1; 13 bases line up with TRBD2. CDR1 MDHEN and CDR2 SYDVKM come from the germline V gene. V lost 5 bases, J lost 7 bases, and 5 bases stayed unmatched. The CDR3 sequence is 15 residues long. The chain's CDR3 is CASSPRLAGGNEQFF. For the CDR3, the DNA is TGTGCCAGCAGTCCGCGACTAGCGGGAGGAAATGAGCAGTTCTTC.

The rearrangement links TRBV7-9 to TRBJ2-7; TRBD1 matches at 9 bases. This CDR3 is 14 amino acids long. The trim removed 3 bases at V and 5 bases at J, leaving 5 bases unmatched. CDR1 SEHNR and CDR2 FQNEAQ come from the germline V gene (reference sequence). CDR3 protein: CASSFGTGIDEQYF. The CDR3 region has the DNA TGTGCCAGCAGCTTTGGGACAGGGATCGACGAGCAGTACTTC.

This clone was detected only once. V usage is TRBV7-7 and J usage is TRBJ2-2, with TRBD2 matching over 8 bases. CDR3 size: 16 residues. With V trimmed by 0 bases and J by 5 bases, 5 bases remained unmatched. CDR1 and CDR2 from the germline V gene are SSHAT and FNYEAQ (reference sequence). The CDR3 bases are TGTGCCAGCAGCTTAGCAGCGGGAGCACAAACCGGGGAGCTGTTTTTT. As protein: CASSLAAGAQTGELFF. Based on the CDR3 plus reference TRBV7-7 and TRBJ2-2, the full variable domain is GAGVSQSPRYKVTKRGQDVTLRCDPISSHATLYWYQQALGQGPEFLTYFNYEAQPDKSGLPSDRFSAERPEGSISTLTIQRTEQRDSAMYRCASSLAAGAQTGELFFGEGSRLTVL.

This CDR3 reads CASSLKGQGAYEQYF. The CDR3 DNA sequence: TGTGCCAGCAGTTTGAAGGGGCAGGGGGCCTACGAGCAGTACTTC. This sequence joins TRBV27 and TRBJ2-7, with 7 bases identical to TRBD1. After removal of 3 bases from V and 2 bases from J, the junction contained 7 bases not matched to a gene. The CDR3 runs 15 residues. Per germline, CDR1 MNHEY and CDR2 SMNVEV (reference sequence).

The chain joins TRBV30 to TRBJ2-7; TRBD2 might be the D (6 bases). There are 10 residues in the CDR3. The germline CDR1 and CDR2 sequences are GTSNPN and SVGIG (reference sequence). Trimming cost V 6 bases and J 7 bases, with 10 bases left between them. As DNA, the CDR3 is TGTGCCTGCGGGGGAAGGGAGCAGTACTTC. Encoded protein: CACGGREQYF.

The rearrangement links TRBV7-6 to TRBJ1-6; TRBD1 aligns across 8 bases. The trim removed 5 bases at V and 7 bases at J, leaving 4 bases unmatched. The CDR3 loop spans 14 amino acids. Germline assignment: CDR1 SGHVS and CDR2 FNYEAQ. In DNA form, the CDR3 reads TGTGCCAGCAGCCGGGACAGGTTCAATTCACCCCTCCACTTT. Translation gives CASSRDRFNSPLHF.

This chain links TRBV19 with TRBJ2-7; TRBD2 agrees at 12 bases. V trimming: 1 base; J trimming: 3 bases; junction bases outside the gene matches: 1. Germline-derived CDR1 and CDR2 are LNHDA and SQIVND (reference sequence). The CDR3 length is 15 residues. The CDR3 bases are TGTGCCAGTAGTATAGGACTAGCGGGGGACTACGAGCAGTACTTC. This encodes CASSIGLAGDYEQYF.

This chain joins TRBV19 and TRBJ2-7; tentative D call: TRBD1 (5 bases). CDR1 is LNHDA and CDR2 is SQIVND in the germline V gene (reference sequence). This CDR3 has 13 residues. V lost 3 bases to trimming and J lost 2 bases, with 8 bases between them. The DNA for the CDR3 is TGTGCCAGTAGTATCAGGGAAACCTACGAGCAGTACTTC. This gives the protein CASSIRETYEQYF.